The clone carrying this TCR beta chain occurred once. In the original workflow: Reference gene primer amplification gave estimated nucleated cell counts. TCRdb's table, derived via immunoSEQ multiplex PCR, lists solely in-frame clones and lacks some. V, J and clone size were drawn from that table, and D and trimming were deduced from the DNA. The sample has 85,000 to 120,000 clones, almost 85% seen once. The sample comes from a study of blood T cell repertoires in COVID-19. The wider study: The United States, Italy and Spain provided the acute and convalescent COVID-19 samples.

V dropped 0 bases and J dropped 2 bases, with 12 bases sitting between them. This CDR3 spans 16 amino acids. The germline V gene has CDR1 LNHNV and CDR2 YYDKDF (reference sequence). The sequence came from a middle-aged man with active or convalescent COVID-19. The chain joins TRBV15 to TRBJ2-3; the D gene is possibly TRBD1 (5 bases). The specimen sequenced was peripheral blood. DNA for the CDR3: TGTGCCACCAGCAGAGATAGGTGGGGCCTCACAGATACGCAGTATTTT. Encoded protein: CATSRDRWGLTDTQYF.